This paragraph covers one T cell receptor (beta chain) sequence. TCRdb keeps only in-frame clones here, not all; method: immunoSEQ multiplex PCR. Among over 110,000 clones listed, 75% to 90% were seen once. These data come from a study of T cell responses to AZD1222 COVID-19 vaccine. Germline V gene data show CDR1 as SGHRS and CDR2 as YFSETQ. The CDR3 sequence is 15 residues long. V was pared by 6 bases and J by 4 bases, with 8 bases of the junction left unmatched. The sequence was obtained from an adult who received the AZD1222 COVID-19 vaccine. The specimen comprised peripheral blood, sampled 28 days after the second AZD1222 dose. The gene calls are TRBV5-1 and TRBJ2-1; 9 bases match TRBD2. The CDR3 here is CASMPGTSLYNEQFF. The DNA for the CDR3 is TGCGCCAGCATGCCCGGGACTAGCTTATACAATGAGCAGTTCTTC.